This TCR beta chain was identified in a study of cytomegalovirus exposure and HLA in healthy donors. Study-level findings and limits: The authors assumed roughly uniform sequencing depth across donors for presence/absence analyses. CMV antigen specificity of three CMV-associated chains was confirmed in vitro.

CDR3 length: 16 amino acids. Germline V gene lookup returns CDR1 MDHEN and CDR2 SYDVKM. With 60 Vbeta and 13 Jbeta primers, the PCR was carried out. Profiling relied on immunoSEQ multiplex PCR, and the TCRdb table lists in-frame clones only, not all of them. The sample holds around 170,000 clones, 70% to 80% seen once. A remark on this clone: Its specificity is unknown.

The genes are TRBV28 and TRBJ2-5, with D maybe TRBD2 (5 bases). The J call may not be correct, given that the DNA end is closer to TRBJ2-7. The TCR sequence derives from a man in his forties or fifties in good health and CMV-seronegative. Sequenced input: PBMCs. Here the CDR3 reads CASSPLQGRVTYEQYF. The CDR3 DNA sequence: TGTGCCAGCAGTCCCCTTCAAGGGCGGGTTACCTACGAGCAGTACTTC.